Each of the 19 T cell receptor beta chains below was sequenced from the same sample in a study of STAT3 mutations in large granular lymphocyte leukemia. The method was immunoSEQ multiplex PCR; TCRdb's version includes in-frame clones alone and lacks a portion of them. Found here are 2,700 or so clones, roughly a third of them singletons; the top ten hold less than 75%. The study's findings and limits: In T-cell large granular lymphocyte leukemia, about half of patients showed multiple immunodominant subclonotypes.

These TCRs' antigens remain unknown. The sequenced sample consisted of PBMCs. The receptors originated from a human donor with T large granular lymphocyte leukemia. Some clones in this sample may be carry-over from other donors' samples.

The V and J genes are TRBV4-1 and TRBJ2-3; D is unresolved. The ends were cut back, 1 base at V and 4 bases at J, with 12 bases in the middle. Germline V CDR1 and CDR2: MGHRA, YSYEKL. The CDR3 has 15 amino acids. In DNA, the CDR3 is TGCGCCAGCAGCCAAGCTGCCCTAGTTTCAGATACGCAGTATTTT. Protein sequence: CASSQAALVSDTQYF.

This clone was counted a few times. This chain links TRBV28 with TRBJ1-2, with 7 bases aligning to TRBD1. From germline, CDR1 is MDHEN and CDR2 SYDVKM. V shed 8 bases, J shed 0 bases, and the junction held 9 bases outside the gene matches. This CDR3 spans 15 amino acids. In DNA form, the CDR3 reads TGTGCCAGCTCGCCGGCGGACAGGTCTAACTATGGCTACACCTTC. It encodes CASSPADRSNYGYTF.

The chain employs TRBV5-4 and TRBJ2-7; 9 nucleotides agree with TRBD2. Per the germline V gene, CDR1 is SGHNT and CDR2 is YYREEE (reference sequence). V was clipped by 4 bases and J by 3 bases; unmatched bases: 8. The CDR3 has 15 residues. CDR3 region: CASSRSGSSIYEQYF. For the CDR3, the DNA is TGTGCCAGCAGCCGTAGCGGGAGTTCTATCTACGAGCAGTACTTC.

The V and J genes are TRBV15 and TRBJ1-3, with D unresolved. Trimming removed 0 bases at V and 9 bases at J, with 15 bases between. Per the germline V gene, CDR1 is LNHNV and CDR2 is YYDKDF (reference sequence). The CDR3 covers 15 residues. The DNA for the CDR3 is TGTGCCACCAGCAGAGATGGAACCGGGTTGGGCACCATATATTTT. Its protein is CATSRDGTGLGTIYF.

This rearrangement joins TRBV6-4 to TRBJ2-1; D remains unclear. CDR3 length: 12 residues. The V end lost 2 bases, the J end lost 8 bases, and 7 bases lay between the germline ends. CDR1 is MRHNA, CDR2 SNTAGT, per germline. The CDR3 loop is CASSDRCDEQFF. As DNA, the CDR3 is TGTGCCAGCAGTGACCGGTGCGATGAGCAGTTCTTC.

The chain has TRBV19 and TRBJ1-1, with D hard to call. The CDR3 is 13 amino acids. Trimming took 3 bases from V and 1 from J, leaving 6 bases between them. Germline lookup yields CDR1 LNHDA and CDR2 SQIVND (reference sequence). This CDR3 is CASSIIRNTEAFF. As DNA, the CDR3 is TGTGCCAGTAGTATCATCAGGAACACTGAAGCTTTCTTT.

There are a few counts of this clone. J is TRBJ1-2 and V is TRBV5-5, with unresolved D. CDR1 is SGHKS, CDR2 YYEKEE, per germline (reference sequence). The V gene lost 0 bases and the J gene lost 0 bases, with 9 bases spanning the gap. The CDR3 length is 15 residues. Here the CDR3 DNA reads TGTGCCAGCAGCTTGGCCGACGGAGCTAACTATGGCTACACCTTC. It yields the protein CASSLADGANYGYTF. The full variable domain, completed using reference TRBV5-5 and TRBJ1-2, is DAGVTQSPTHLIKTRGQQVTLRCSPISGHKSVSWYQQVLGQGPQFIFQYYEKEERGRGNFPDRFSARQFPNYSSELNVNALLLGDSALYLCASSLADGANYGYTFGSGTRLTVV.

This clone occurred a few times. The rearrangement uses TRBV18 and TRBJ2-7, with D perhaps matching TRBD1 or TRBD2 (5 bases each). Trimming shortened V by 0 bases and J by 7 bases, and 16 bases separated the two germline ends. This CDR3 has 15 residues. The germline V gene encodes CDR1 KGHSH and CDR2 LQKENI. This CDR3 reads CASSPPSRSEGEQYF. In DNA, the CDR3 is TGTGCCAGCTCACCACCGAGCAGGTCCGAGGGGGAGCAGTACTTC.

This chain joins TRBV29-1 and TRBJ2-7, with TRBD2 as a possible D gene (5 bases). This CDR3 is 13 amino acids long. The V end was cut by 1 base, the J end by 4 bases, with 11 bases between. Germline V CDR1 and CDR2: SQVTM, ANQGSEA. CDR3 in amino acids: CSVEAKLGYEQYF. The CDR3 DNA reads as TGCAGCGTTGAAGCTAAACTAGGGTACGAGCAGTACTTC.

The chain has TRBV7-8 and TRBJ1-5, with 7 bases fitting TRBD1. The CDR3 extends over 14 amino acids. Trimming cost V 5 bases and J 1 base; bases outside gene matches: 2. Germline assignment: CDR1 SGHVS and CDR2 FQNEAQ. The CDR3: CASSQQGSNQPQHF. The CDR3 nucleotides read TGTGCCAGCAGCCAACAGGGGAGCAATCAGCCCCAGCATTTT.

The rearrangement uses TRBV28 and TRBJ1-5; D is possibly TRBD1 (6 bases). Germline V gene sequence: CDR1 MDHEN, CDR2 SYDVKM. This CDR3 has 14 residues. V lost 3 bases and J lost 3, with 9 bases in between. Here the CDR3 reads CASSLGTHNQPQHF. DNA of the CDR3: TGTGCCAGCAGTTTGGGGACACACAATCAGCCCCAGCATTTT.

The chain joins TRBV5-6 to TRBJ1-2, with D perhaps TRBD1 (5 bases). Trimming removed 3 bases at V and 8 bases at J, with 14 bases between. Germline CDR1 SGHDT, CDR2 YYEEEE. This CDR3 region has 13 residues. The CDR3 region is CASSWGGTGGYTF. The CDR3 nucleotides read TGTGCCAGCAGCTGGGGCGGGACCGGGGGCTACACCTTC.

This clone appeared a few times. The rearrangement uses TRBV7-2 and TRBJ2-7; 8 bases are a match to TRBD1. Germline CDR1 is SGHTA and CDR2 is FQGNSA. V was pared by 3 bases and J by 6 bases, with 4 bases of the junction left unmatched. This CDR3 region has 13 residues. The CDR3 DNA sequence: TGTGCCAGCAGCTTCGGGCAGGGGGCCGAGCAGTACTTC. This gives the protein CASSFGQGAEQYF.

This sequence joins TRBV5-1 and TRBJ1-2; a possible D gene is TRBD1 (5 bases). Trimming took off 0 bases at V and 8 bases at J, with 17 bases between the two ends. Germline loops: CDR1 SGHRS, CDR2 YFSETQ. The CDR3 is 15 amino acids. The CDR3 is CASSLAPTAPKGYTF. CDR3 DNA sequence: TGCGCCAGCAGCTTGGCGCCGACAGCGCCCAAGGGCTACACCTTC.

The chain combines TRBV29-1 with TRBJ2-7; 11 bases map to TRBD2. The CDR3 is made up of 13 amino acids. Trimming took 7 bases from V and 6 from J; bases not matched to a gene: 8. Per germline, CDR1 SQVTM and CDR2 ANQGSEA. The chain's CDR3 is CSALAGGTREQYF. In DNA, the CDR3 is TGCAGCGCCCTAGCGGGAGGTACTCGCGAGCAGTACTTC.

This chain joins TRBV7-9 and TRBJ1-2, with 8 bases aligning to TRBD1. J gave up 7 bases and V 1 base, and 5 bases lay outside the gene matches. Germline V CDR1 and CDR2: SEHNR, FQNEAQ (reference sequence). There are 14 residues in the CDR3. CDR3: CASSLGGQGSGYTF. The CDR3, as DNA: TGTGCCAGCAGCTTAGGAGGACAGGGCTCTGGCTACACCTTC. The full variable domain, in which reference TRBV7-9 and TRBJ1-2 provide the parts outside the CDR3, is DTGVSQNPRHKITKRGQNVTFRCDPISEHNRLYWYRQTLGQGPEFLTYFQNEAQLEKSRLLSDRFSAERPKGSFSTLEIQRTEQGDSAMYLCASSLGGQGSGYTFGSGTRLTVV.

The rearrangement joins TRBV18 to TRBJ2-7, with TRBD2 matching over 9 bases. V trimming: 0 bases; J trimming: 5 bases; junction bases outside the gene matches: 5. The V gene's germline CDR1 is KGHSH and CDR2 LQKENI. This CDR3 has 15 amino acids. The CDR3 loop reads CASSPPAGGGDEQYF. Written as DNA, the CDR3 is TGTGCCAGCTCACCACCGGCGGGCGGGGGGGACGAGCAGTACTTC.

V gene TRBV6-6 combines with J gene TRBJ1-1, with D possibly matching TRBD1 (5 bases). V gave up 5 bases and J gave up 6 bases, with 16 bases separating them. This CDR3 is built from 14 residues. The germline CDR1 and CDR2 sequences are MNHNY and SVGAGI (reference sequence). The CDR3 DNA reads TGTGCCAGCAGTACCGGGGGGGGGAGACCTGAAGCTTTCTTT. Residues: CASSTGGGRPEAFF.

The chain has TRBV30 and TRBJ1-1; D ambiguous. V was pared by 5 bases and J by 4 bases, with 8 bases between. The CDR3 spans 11 residues. Germline V gene sequence: CDR1 GTSNPN, CDR2 SVGIG (reference sequence). The CDR3 here is CAWGRATEAFF. The CDR3 DNA reads as TGTGCCTGGGGGCGCGCCACTGAAGCTTTCTTT.